The clone carrying this T cell receptor (beta chain) was counted between two and nine times. Its antigen is currently unknown. The TCR beta cDNA libraries contained unique molecular identifiers. With roughly 0.85 to 11 million T cells as the source, roughly 500,000 cDNA molecules resulted. TCRdb itself ran the PCR reads through MiXCR, one entry per CDR3 protein. Altogether about 620,000 distinct CDR3 sequences are present, about 44% being singletons, with the ten largest covering approximately 1.7%. The CDR3 is 13 residues long. Germline lookup yields CDR1 DFQATT and CDR2 SNEGSKA (reference sequence). V was pared by 6 bases and J by 5 bases, with 7 bases of the junction left unmatched. The entry originates in a study of post-analysis software for immune sequencing data. Turning to the study itself: Progressive-relapsing, secondary progressive and relapsing-remitting multiple sclerosis were among the disease courses included. Study results and limitations: Patients had higher frequencies than controls of about five TRBV segments, including TRBV5-6, TRBV5-1 and TRBV20-1. Co-batched samples clustered tightly together by F measure. Comparison with controls showed significantly lower normalized Chao1 diversity in multiple sclerosis patients.

V usage is TRBV20-1 and J usage is TRBJ1-2, with 9 bases fitting TRBD1. This TCR was sampled from a girl between 5 and 17 years old with multiple sclerosis. Sequenced material: blood. The CDR3 nucleotides read TGCAGTGCATATGGACAGGGGTTGTATGGCTACACCTTC. Encoded protein: CSAYGQGLYGYTF.